A selection of T cell receptor beta chains follows, all from one sample in a study of sequential checkpoint blockade in melanoma. Generated by immunoSEQ multiplex PCR, the TCRdb table keeps only in-frame clones and is missing some. Its table lists approximately 34 clones. Sequencing used tumor tissue (inferred from file names), obtained from a patient given nivolumab and ipilimumab in sequence. Source of these receptors: a human donor with melanoma. Both conserved end residues are part of each CDR3. D genes are given only for firm matches. Clone size, where shown, is once, few, many, or a class for clones that have expanded.

cdr3_aa cdr3_nt v_call d_call clone_size j_call
CAISEDQETQYF TGTGCCATCAGTGAGGATCAAGAGACCCAGTACTTC TRBV10-3 NA NA TRBJ2-5
CASATFISRKTYGYTF TGTGCCAGCGCGACATTTATCTCGCGAAAGACCTATGGCTACACCTTC TRBV11-3 NA NA TRBJ1-2
CASSSTGNEGLF TGTGCCAGTAGTTCCACCGGGAACGAAGGGCTCTTC TRBV19 NA once TRBJ1-2
CSVEGGQAYEQYF TGCAGCGTTGAAGGCGGACAGGCCTACGAGCAGTACTTC TRBV29-1 TRBD1 NA TRBJ2-7
CASSQVPGQGDNEQFF TGTGCCAGCAGCCAAGTTCCGGGACAGGGAGACAATGAGCAGTTCTTC TRBV14 TRBD1 NA TRBJ2-1
CTSTGQSSYNEQFF TGCACCAGCACCGGACAGAGCTCCTACAATGAGCAGTTCTTC TRBV1 NA NA TRBJ2-1
CSVRQGVSEKLFF TGCAGCGTTAGACAGGGTGTCTCTGAAAAACTGTTTTTT TRBV29-1 TRBD1 NA TRBJ1-4
CASRGQGGTEAFF TGTGCCAGCAGGGGACAGGGAGGCACTGAAGCTTTCTTT TRBV6-8 TRBD1 NA TRBJ1-1
CASSLGQGGEQYF TGTGCCAGCAGCTTAGGACAGGGAGGCGAGCAGTACTTC TRBV7-1 TRBD1 NA TRBJ2-7
CASREPGQGNGYTF TGTGCCAGCAGAGAGCCGGGACAGGGTAATGGCTACACCTTC TRBV9 TRBD1 few TRBJ1-2